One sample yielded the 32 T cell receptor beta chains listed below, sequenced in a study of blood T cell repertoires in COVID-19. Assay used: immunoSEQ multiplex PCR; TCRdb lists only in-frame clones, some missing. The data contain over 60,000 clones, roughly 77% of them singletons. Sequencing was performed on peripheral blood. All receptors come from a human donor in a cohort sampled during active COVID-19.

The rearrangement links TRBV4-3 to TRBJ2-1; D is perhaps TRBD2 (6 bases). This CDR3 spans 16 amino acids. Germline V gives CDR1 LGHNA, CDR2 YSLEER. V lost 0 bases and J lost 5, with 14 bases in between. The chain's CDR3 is CASSQETPGANNEQFF. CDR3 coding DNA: TGCGCCAGCAGCCAAGAAACCCCGGGAGCAAACAATGAGCAGTTCTTC.

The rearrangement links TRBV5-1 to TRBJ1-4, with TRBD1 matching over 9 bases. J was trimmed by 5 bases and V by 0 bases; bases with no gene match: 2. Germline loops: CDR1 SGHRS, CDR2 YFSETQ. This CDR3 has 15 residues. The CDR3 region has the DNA TGCGCCAGCAGCTTGGCGGGACAGGGCAATGAAAAACTGTTTTTT. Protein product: CASSLAGQGNEKLFF.

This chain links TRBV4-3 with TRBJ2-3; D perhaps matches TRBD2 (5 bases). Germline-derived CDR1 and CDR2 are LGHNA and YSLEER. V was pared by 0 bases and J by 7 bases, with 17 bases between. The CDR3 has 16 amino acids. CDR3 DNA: TGCGCCAGCAGCCAAGAAGCGGCTTCGGCCAGATATACGCAGTATTTT. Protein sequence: CASSQEAASARYTQYF.

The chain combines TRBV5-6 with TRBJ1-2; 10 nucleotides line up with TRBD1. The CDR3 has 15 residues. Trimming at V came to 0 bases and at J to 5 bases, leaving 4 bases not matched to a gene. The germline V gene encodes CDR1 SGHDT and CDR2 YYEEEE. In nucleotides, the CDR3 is TGTGCCAGCAGCTTGGGACAGGGGGCTGGGTATGGCTACACCTTC. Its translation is CASSLGQGAGYGYTF.

DNA of the CDR3: TGTGCCAGCAGCTTAGTTCAGGGCACAGATACGCAGTATTTT. It encodes CASSLVQGTDTQYF. The rearrangement links TRBV7-8 to TRBJ2-3; D is unclear. Deletions cut 1 base from V and 1 base from J, with 6 bases between. The length of the CDR3 is 14 residues. Germline values: CDR1 SGHVS, CDR2 FQNEAQ.

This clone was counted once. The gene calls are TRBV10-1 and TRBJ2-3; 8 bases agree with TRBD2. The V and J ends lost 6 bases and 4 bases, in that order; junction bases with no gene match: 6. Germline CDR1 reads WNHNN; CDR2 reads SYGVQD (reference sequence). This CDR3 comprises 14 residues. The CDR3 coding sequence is TGCGCCAGCAGAGCGGGAGCCGGGGCAGATACGCAGTATTTT. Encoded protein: CASRAGAGADTQYF.

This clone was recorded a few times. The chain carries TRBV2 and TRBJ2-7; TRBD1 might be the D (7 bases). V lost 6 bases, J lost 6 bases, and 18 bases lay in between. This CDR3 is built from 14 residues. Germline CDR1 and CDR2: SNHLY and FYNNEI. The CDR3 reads CASRSQGGHSEQYF. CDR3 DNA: TGTGCCAGCAGGTCCCAGGGGGGTCACTCCGAGCAGTACTTC. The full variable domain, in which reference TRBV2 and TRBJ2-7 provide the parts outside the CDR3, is EPEVTQTPSHQVTQMGQEVILRCVPISNHLYFYWYRQILGQKVEFLVSFYNNEISEKSEIFDDQFSVERPDGSNFTLKIRSTKLEDSAMYFCASRSQGGHSEQYFGPGTRLTVT.

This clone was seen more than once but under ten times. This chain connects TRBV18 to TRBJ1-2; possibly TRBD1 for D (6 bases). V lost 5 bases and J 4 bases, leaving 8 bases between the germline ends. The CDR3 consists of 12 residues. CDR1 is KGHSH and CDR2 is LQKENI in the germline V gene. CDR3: CASSADSYGYTF. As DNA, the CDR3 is TGTGCCAGCTCAGCGGACAGCTATGGCTACACCTTC.

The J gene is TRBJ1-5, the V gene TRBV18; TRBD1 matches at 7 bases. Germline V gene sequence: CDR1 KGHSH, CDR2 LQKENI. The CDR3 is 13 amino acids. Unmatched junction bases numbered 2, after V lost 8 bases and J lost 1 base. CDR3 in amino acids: CASQGGSNQPQHF. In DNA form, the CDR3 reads TGTGCCAGCCAGGGGGGAAGCAATCAGCCCCAGCATTTT.

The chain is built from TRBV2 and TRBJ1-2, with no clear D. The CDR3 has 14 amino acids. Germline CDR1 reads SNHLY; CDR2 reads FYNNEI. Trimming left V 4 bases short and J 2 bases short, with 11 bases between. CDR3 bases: TGTGCCAGCAGTGTTTTGGGAGGCAACTATGGCTACACCTTC. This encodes CASSVLGGNYGYTF.

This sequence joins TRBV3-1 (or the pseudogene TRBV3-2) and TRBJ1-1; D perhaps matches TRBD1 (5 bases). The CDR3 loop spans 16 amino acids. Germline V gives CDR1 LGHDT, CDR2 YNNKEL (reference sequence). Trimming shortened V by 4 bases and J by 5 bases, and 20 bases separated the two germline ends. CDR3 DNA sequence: TGTGCCAGCAGCCCAACTCTACCGACGGAGGGGACTGAAGCTTTCTTT. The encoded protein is CASSPTLPTEGTEAFF.

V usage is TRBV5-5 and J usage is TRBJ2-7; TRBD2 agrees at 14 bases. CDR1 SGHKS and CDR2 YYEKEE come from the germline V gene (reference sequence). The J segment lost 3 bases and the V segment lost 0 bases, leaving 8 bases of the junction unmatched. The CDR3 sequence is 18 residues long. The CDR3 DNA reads TGTGCCAGCAGCTTGGCTGCGACTAGCGGGAGGGCCGGCTACGAGCAGTACTTC. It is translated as CASSLAATSGRAGYEQYF. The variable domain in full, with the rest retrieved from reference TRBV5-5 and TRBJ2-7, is DAGVTQSPTHLIKTRGQQVTLRCSPISGHKSVSWYQQVLGQGPQFIFQYYEKEERGRGNFPDRFSARQFPNYSSELNVNALLLGDSALYLCASSLAATSGRAGYEQYFGPGTRLTVT.

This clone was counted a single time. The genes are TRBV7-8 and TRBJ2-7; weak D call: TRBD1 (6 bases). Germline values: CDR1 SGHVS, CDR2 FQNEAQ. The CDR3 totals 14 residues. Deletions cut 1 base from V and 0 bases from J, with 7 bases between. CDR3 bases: TGTGCCAGCAGCTTAGGGGACACCTCCTACGAGCAGTACTTC. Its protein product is CASSLGDTSYEQYF.

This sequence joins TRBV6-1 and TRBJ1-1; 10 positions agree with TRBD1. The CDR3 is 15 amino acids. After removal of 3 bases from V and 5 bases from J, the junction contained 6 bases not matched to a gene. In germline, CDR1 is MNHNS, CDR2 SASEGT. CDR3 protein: CASSDQDRGRTEAFF. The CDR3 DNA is TGTGCCAGCAGTGACCAGGACAGGGGGAGAACTGAAGCTTTCTTT.

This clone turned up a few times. In DNA form, the CDR3 reads TGTGCCAGCAGCCTCCGGGGTAGCGGGAGTCTCTACGAGCAGTACTTC. Translation: CASSLRGSGSLYEQYF. The J gene is TRBJ2-7, the V gene TRBV3-1 (or the pseudogene TRBV3-2), with 9 positions matching TRBD2. After removal of 4 bases from V and 3 bases from J, the junction contained 10 bases not matched to a gene. The CDR3 consists of 16 residues. Germline CDR1 is LGHDT and CDR2 is YNNKEL (reference sequence).

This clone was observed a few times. This CDR3 is CASSWGRGNIQYF. The CDR3 DNA follows: TGTGCCAGCAGTTGGGGAAGGGGAAACATTCAGTACTTC. The chain joins TRBV12-3 or TRBV12-4 to TRBJ2-4; D is perhaps TRBD1 (5 bases). The CDR3 contains 13 residues. V was pared by 4 bases and J by 6 bases, with 10 bases between.

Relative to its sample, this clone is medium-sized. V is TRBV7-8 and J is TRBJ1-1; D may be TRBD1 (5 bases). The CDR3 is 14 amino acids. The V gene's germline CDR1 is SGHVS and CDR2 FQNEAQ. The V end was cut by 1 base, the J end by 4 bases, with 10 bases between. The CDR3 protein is CASSLGRGSTEAFF. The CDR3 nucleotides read TGTGCCAGCAGCTTAGGTCGGGGGAGCACTGAAGCTTTCTTT. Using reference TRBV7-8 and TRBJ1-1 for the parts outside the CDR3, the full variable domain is GAGVSQSPRYKVAKRGQDVALRCDPISGHVSLFWYQQALGQGPEFLTYFQNEAQLDKSGLPSDRFFAERPEGSVSTLKIQRTQQEDSAVYLCASSLGRGSTEAFFGQGTRLTVV.

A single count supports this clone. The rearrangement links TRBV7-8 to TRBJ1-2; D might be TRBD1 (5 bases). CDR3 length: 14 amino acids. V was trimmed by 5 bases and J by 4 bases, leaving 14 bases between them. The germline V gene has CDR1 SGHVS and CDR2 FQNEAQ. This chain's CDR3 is CASSRGQALYGYTF. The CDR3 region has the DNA TGTGCCAGCAGCCGAGGACAAGCACTCTATGGCTACACCTTC.

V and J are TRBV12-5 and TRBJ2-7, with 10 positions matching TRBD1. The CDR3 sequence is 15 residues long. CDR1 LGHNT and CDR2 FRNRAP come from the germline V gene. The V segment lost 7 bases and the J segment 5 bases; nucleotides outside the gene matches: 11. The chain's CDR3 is CASAGQGVGFHEQYF. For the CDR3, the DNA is TGTGCTAGTGCCGGACAGGGGGTGGGTTTCCACGAGCAGTACTTC.

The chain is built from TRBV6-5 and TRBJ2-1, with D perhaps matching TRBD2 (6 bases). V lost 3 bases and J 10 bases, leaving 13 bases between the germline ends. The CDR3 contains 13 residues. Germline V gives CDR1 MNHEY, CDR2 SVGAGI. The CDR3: CASSYRDSLEQFF. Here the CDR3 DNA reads TGTGCCAGCAGTTATCGGGACTCTTTAGAGCAGTTCTTC.

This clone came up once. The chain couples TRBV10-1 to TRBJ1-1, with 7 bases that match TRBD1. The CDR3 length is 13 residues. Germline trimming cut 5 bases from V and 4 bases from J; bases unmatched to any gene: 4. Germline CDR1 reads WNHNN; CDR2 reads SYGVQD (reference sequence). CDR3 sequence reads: CASSLYRGTEAFF. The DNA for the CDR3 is TGCGCCAGCAGTTTATACAGGGGCACTGAAGCTTTCTTT.

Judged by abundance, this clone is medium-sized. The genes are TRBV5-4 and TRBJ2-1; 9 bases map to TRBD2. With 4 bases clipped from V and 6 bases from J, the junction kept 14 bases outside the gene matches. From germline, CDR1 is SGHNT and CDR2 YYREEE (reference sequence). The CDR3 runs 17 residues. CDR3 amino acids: CASSRYETSGNFNEQFF. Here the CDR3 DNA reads TGTGCCAGCAGCCGATACGAGACTAGCGGAAATTTCAATGAGCAGTTCTTC.

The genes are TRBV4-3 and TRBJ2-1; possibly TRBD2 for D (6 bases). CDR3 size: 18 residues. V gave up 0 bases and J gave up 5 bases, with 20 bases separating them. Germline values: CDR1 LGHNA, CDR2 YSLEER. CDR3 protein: CASSQDGVGGSLNNEQFF. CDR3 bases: TGCGCCAGCAGCCAAGACGGGGTTGGGGGGAGTTTGAACAATGAGCAGTTCTTC.

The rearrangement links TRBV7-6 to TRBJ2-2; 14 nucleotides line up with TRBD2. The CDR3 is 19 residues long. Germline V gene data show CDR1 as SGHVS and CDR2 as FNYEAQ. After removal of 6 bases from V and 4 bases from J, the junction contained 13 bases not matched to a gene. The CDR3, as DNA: TGTGCCAGCAGTCCTAGACTAGCGGGAGGGCCAGTCACCACCGGGGAGCTGTTTTTT. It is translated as CASSPRLAGGPVTTGELFF.

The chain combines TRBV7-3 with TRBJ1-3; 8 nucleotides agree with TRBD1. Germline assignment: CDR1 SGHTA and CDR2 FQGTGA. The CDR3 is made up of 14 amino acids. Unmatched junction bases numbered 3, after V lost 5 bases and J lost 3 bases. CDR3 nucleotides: TGTGCCAGCAGCCCCGGGACAGGTGGAAACACCATATATTTT. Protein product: CASSPGTGGNTIYF. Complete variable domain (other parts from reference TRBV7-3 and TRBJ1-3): GAGVSQTPSNKVTEKGKYVELRCDPISGHTALYWYRQSLGQGPEFLIYFQGTGAADDSGLPNDRFFAVRPEGSVSTLKIQRTERGDSAVYLCASSPGTGGNTIYFGEGSWLTVV.

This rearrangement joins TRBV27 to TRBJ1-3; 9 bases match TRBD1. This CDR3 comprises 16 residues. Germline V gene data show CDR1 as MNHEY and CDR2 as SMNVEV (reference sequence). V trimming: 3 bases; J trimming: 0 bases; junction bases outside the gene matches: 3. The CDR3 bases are TGTGCCAGCAGTTTGGGGACAGGGCTCTCTGGAAACACCATATATTTT. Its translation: CASSLGTGLSGNTIYF.

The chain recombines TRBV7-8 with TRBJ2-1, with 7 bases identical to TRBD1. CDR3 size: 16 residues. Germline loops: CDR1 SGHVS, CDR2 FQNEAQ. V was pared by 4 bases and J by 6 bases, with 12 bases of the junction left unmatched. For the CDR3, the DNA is TGTGCCAGCAGCTCCCAGGACAGGATTGATATCAATGAGCAGTTCTTC. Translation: CASSSQDRIDINEQFF.

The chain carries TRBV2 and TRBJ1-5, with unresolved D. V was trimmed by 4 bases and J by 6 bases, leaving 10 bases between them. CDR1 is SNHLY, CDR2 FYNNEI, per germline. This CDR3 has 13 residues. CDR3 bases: TGTGCCAGCAGTGGGGAGCCAGGTCAGCCCCAGCATTTT. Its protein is CASSGEPGQPQHF.

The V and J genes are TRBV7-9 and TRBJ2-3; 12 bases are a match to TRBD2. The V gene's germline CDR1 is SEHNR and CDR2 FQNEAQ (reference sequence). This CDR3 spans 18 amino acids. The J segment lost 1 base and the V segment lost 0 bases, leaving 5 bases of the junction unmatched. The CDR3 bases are TGTGCCAGCAGCTTAGCCTCGACTAGCGGGAGCCGCACAGATACGCAGTATTTT. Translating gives CASSLASTSGSRTDTQYF.

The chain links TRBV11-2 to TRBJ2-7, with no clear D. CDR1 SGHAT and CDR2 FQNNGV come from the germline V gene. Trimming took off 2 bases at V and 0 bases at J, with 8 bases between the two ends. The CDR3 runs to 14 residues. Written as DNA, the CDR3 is TGTGCCAGCAGCTTATACACGAACTCCTACGAGCAGTACTTC. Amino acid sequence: CASSLYTNSYEQYF.

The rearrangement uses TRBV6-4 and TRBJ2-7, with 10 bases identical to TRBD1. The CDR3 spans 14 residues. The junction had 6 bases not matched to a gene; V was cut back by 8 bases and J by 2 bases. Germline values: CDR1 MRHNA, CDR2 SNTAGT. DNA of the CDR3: TGTGCCAGCCCCGGGACAGGGGACACCTACGAGCAGTACTTC. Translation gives CASPGTGDTYEQYF.

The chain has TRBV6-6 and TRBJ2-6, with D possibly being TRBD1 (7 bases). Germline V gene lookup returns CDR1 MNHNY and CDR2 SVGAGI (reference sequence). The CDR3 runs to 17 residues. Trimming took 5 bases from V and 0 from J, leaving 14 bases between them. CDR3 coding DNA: TGTGCCAGCAGTCCCAGGGGGGACCGCTCTGGGGCCAACGTCCTGACTTTC. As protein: CASSPRGDRSGANVLTF.